These 10 T cell receptor beta chains came from one sample sequenced in a study of blood T cell repertoires in COVID-19. The method was immunoSEQ multiplex PCR; TCRdb's version includes in-frame clones alone and lacks a portion of them. This table has about 170,000 clones, around 86% appearing once. Sequencing was performed on peripheral blood. These receptors were obtained from a woman older than 75 with COVID-19, enrolled during active disease.

This chain connects TRBV5-4 to TRBJ2-5, with TRBD1 matching 12 bases. Germline lookup yields CDR1 SGHNT and CDR2 YYREEE (reference sequence). Trimming removed 3 bases from V and 2 bases from J; junction bases left unmatched: 2. The CDR3 contains 15 residues. The chain's CDR3 is CASSWGQGAQETQYF. CDR3 DNA sequence: TGTGCCAGCAGCTGGGGACAGGGGGCACAAGAGACCCAGTACTTC.

The chain uses TRBV11-2 and TRBJ2-7, with D unclear. The length of the CDR3 is 13 residues. V was clipped by 5 bases and J by 1 base, with 9 bases between them. Germline-derived CDR1 and CDR2 are SGHAT and FQNNGV. For the CDR3, the DNA is TGTGCCAGCAGCCTTGTGGCTTCCTACGAGCAGTACTTC. This gives the protein CASSLVASYEQYF.

The chain has TRBV29-1 and TRBJ1-1, with 7 bases fitting TRBD1. The CDR3 loop spans 12 amino acids. Looked up from germline, CDR1 is SQVTM and CDR2 is ANQGSEA. J was trimmed by 8 bases and V by 6 bases; bases with no gene match: 9. Here the CDR3 reads CSVGDRDSEAFF. As DNA, the CDR3 is TGCAGCGTCGGAGACCGGGACAGCGAAGCTTTCTTT.

This clone was observed a single time. The genes are TRBV7-9 and TRBJ2-3; TRBD1 aligns across 8 bases. CDR3 size: 15 residues. Unmatched junction bases numbered 3, after V lost 2 bases and J lost 2 bases. Germline CDR1 is SEHNR and CDR2 is FQNEAQ (reference sequence). The CDR3 DNA reads as TGTGCCAGCAGCTTAACAGGGGGTAACACAGATACGCAGTATTTT. Translated, it gives CASSLTGGNTDTQYF.

A note on this clone: The junction shows a germline mismatch at one end, possibly a read error. V is TRBV7-7 and J is TRBJ2-1, with D possibly being TRBD2 (5 bases). This CDR3 is built from 13 residues. Germline V gene data show CDR1 as SSHAT and CDR2 as FNYEAQ (reference sequence). The CDR3 protein is CASSYSTGNEQFF. For the CDR3, the DNA is TGTGCTAGCAGCTATAGCACGGGGAATGAGCAGTTCTTC.

The CDR3 loop is CASSALIAGGTDTQYF. As DNA, the CDR3 is TGTGCCAGCAGCGCCCTTATAGCGGGGGGCACAGATACGCAGTATTTT. The rearrangement uses TRBV9 and TRBJ2-3; TRBD2 matches 9 bases. The length of the CDR3 is 16 residues. V shed 3 bases and J 1 base; nucleotides not matched to a gene: 6. Germline values: CDR1 SGDLS, CDR2 YYNGEE.

The chain joins TRBV27 to TRBJ2-7; 11 bases map to TRBD2. Germline trimming cut 5 bases from V and 0 bases from J; bases unmatched to any gene: 12. The CDR3 covers 18 residues. The germline CDR1 and CDR2 sequences are MNHEY and SMNVEV (reference sequence). The CDR3 coding sequence is TGTGCCAGCAGTGTAACCGGGACTAGCGGACTGAGCTCCTACGAGCAGTACTTC. Its protein is CASSVTGTSGLSSYEQYF.

In nucleotides, the CDR3 is TGCGCCAGCTGCGGATTGAGCCGGGACAGGGAGGAGGGCATTCAGTACTTC. Translating it yields CASCGLSRDREEGIQYF. The chain uses TRBV10-2 and TRBJ2-4, with TRBD1 matching 9 bases. The V gene end was trimmed by 8 bases and the J gene end by 9 bases; junction bases not matched to a gene: 20. The CDR3 has 17 amino acids. Germline V gene sequence: CDR1 WSHSY, CDR2 SAAADI.

Here the CDR3 DNA reads TGTGCCAGCTCCGATCCCAGGATGAACACTGAAGCTTTCTTT. Protein sequence: CASSDPRMNTEAFF. This chain joins TRBV6-5 and TRBJ1-1; D gene unclear. The V and J ends lost 8 bases and 0 bases respectively, with 13 bases between them. The length of the CDR3 is 14 residues. Germline V CDR1 and CDR2: MNHEY, SVGAGI.

V is TRBV10-3 and J is TRBJ2-7; 9 positions agree with TRBD2. Germline CDR1 is ENHRY and CDR2 is SYGVKD. The V segment lost 10 bases and the J segment 2 bases; nucleotides outside the gene matches: 15. The CDR3 has 16 amino acids. CDR3 sequence (DNA): TGTGCCACCGGAGCAAGCATAGCGGGAGTTACCTACGAGCAGTACTTC. It translates to CATGASIAGVTYEQYF.